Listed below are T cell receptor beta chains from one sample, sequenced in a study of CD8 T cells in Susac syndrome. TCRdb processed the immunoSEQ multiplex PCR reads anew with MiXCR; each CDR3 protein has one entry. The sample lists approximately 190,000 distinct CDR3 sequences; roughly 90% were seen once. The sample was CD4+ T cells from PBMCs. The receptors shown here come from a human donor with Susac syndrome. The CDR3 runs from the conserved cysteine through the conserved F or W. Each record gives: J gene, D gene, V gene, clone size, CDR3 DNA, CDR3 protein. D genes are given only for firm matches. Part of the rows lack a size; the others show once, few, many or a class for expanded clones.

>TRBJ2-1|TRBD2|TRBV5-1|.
TGCGCCAGCAGCTCGGGATACCTAGCGGTTTACAATGAGCAGTTCTTC
CASSSGYLAVYNEQFF
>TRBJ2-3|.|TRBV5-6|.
TGTGCCAGCAGCTTGGGTTTAGCTGATACGCAGTATTTT
CASSLGLADTQYF
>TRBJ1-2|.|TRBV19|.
TGTGCCAGTACGAATGAGTTGGCGCAGGGCTATGGCTACACCTTC
CASTNELAQGYGYTF
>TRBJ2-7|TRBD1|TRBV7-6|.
TGTGCCAGCAGCTCTAGGACAGGGGGGTACGAGCAGTACTTC
CASSSRTGGYEQYF
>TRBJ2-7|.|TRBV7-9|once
TGTGCCAGCGGGACCGGACACTCCTACGAGCAGTACTTC
CASGTGHSYEQYF
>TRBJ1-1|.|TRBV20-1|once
TGCAGTGCTAGAGAGAAAGGGAGGACTGAAGCTTTCTTT
CSAREKGRTEAFF
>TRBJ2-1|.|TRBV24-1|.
TGTGCCACCAGTGACGAAAGCGGCAGCTCCTACAATGAGCAGTTCTTC
CATSDESGSSYNEQFF
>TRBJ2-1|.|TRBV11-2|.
TGTGCCAGCAGCTTAGAAGTTAGCGGACTTTACAATGAGCAGTTCTTC
CASSLEVSGLYNEQFF
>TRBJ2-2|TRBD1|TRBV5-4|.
TGTGCCAGCAGCTTGAACAGGGGGCTTTATGTCGGGGAGCTGTTTTTT
CASSLNRGLYVGELFF
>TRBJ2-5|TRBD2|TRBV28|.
TGTGCCAGCAGTTTGGCGGGAGGAATTGCGACCCAGTACTTC
CASSLAGGIATQYF
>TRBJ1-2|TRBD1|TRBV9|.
TGTGCCAGCAGCGCCTCCGGGACAGGGCGAGAAGGCTACACCTTC
CASSASGTGREGYTF
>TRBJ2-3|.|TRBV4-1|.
TGCGCCAGCAGCCAGGGACCCGCTGTGTCGGATACGCAGTATTTT
CASSQGPAVSDTQYF
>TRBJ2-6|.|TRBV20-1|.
TGCAGTGCTAGATCTAGCTCTGGGGCCAACGTCCTGACTTTC
CSARSSSGANVLTF
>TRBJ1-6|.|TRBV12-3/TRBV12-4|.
TGTGCCAGCAGTTTAGGCGGGGACGGAATTAATTCACCCCTCCACTTT
CASSLGGDGINSPLHF
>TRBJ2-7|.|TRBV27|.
TGTGCCAGCAGTTTAAAGGACGGCTCCTACGAGCAGTACTTC
CASSLKDGSYEQYF
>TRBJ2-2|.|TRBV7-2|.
TGTGCCAGCAGCGCAGCAGGACCCAACACCGGGGAGCTGTTTTTT
CASSAAGPNTGELFF
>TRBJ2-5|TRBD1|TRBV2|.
TGTGCCGGAGGCGACAGGGTGTGGACCCAGTACTTC
CAGGDRVWTQYF
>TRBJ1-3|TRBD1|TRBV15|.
TGTGCCACCAGCCGGGACAGGGCTTCTGGAAACACCATATATTTT
CATSRDRASGNTIYF
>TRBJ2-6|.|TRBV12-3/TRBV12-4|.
TGTGCCAGCAGCCCACGTGCGGGCTCTGGGGCCAACGTCCTGACTTTC
CASSPRAGSGANVLTF
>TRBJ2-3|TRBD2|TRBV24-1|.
TGTGCCACCAGTGATGGGACTAAGAAACTCACAGATACGCAGTATTTT
CATSDGTKKLTDTQYF
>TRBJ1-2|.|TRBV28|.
TGTGCCAGCAGTAGTCCCCCTCTGGTTGACTATGGCTACACCTTC
CASSSPPLVDYGYTF
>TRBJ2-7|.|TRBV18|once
TGTGCCAGCTCACCCATGGAGGTCGGCAGGAGCTCCTACGAGCAGTACTTC
CASSPMEVGRSSYEQYF
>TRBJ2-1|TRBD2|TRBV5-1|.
TGCGCCAGCAGCTCATCCGGGACTAGCGGGAAGTCCTACAATGAGCAGTTCTTC
CASSSSGTSGKSYNEQFF
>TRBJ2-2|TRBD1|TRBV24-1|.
TGTGCCTCCTCCGGGACAGGGTTGAAATTCGGGGAGCTGTTTTTT
CASSGTGLKFGELFF
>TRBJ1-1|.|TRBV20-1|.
TGCAGTGCTAGAGATCTCCGGCGAGGCGAAGCTTTCTTT
CSARDLRRGEAFF
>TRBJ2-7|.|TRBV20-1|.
TGCAGTGCTAGCGTCGGGGGCTCCTACGAGCAGTACTTC
CSASVGGSYEQYF
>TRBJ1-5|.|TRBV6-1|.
TGTGCCAGCAGTGAATTTCCCCAGGGTTTAAATCAGCCCCAGCATTTT
CASSEFPQGLNQPQHF
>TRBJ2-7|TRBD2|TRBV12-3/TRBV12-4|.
TGTGCCAGCGGAGCGGGAGGATCCTACGAGCAGTACTTC
CASGAGGSYEQYF
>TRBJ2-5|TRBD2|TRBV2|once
TGTGCCAGCAGTGTAAAGCGGGGGGAAGAGACCCAGTACTTC
CASSVKRGEETQYF
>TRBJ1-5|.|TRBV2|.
TGTGCCAGCAGTGTAGGCCCCCATAGCAATCAGCCCCAGCATTTT
CASSVGPHSNQPQHF
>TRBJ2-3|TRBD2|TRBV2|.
TGTGCCAGCAGTGAAGAGATGGCGGGAGGAGTTTCAGATACGCAGTATTTT
CASSEEMAGGVSDTQYF
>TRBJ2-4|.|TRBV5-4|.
TGTGCCAGCAGCTTGGCCCCCGGGAGCACCAAAAACATTCAGTACTTC
CASSLAPGSTKNIQYF
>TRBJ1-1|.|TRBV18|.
TGTGCCAGCTCATCCCAGGACATCGGGTCTGAAGCTTTCTTT
CASSSQDIGSEAFF
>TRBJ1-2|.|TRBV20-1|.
TGCAGTGCTAGAGTCCCGGGACGCGAGGGCTACACCTTC
CSARVPGREGYTF
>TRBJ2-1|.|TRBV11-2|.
TGTGCCAGCAGCTTATATAGGGAGTATGAGCAGTTCTTC
CASSLYREYEQFF
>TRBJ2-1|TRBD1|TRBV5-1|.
TGCGCCAGCAGCGTTTCCAGGGGGAGCAATGAGCAGTTCTTC
CASSVSRGSNEQFF
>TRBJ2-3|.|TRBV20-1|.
TGCAGTGCTAGAAGCGGGCAGAGCACAGATACGCAGTATTTT
CSARSGQSTDTQYF
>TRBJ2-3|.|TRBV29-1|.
TGCAGCGTTGAATTTTTCCGCAACACAGATACGCAGTATTTT
CSVEFFRNTDTQYF
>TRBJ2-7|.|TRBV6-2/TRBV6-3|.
TGTGCCAGCAGGCCAACAGGTGGCTCCTACGAGCAGTACTTC
CASRPTGGSYEQYF
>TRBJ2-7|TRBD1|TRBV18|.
TGTGCCAGCTCAGAGGGACAGGCCCTCTCCTACGAGCAGTACTTC
CASSEGQALSYEQYF
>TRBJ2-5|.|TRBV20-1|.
TGCAGTGCTAGAGTGGGTGGACAAGAGACCCAGTACTTC
CSARVGGQETQYF
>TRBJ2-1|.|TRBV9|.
TGTGCCAGCAGCGTAAATGTGGGAGGTTTCTCCTACAATGAGCAGTTCTTC
CASSVNVGGFSYNEQFF
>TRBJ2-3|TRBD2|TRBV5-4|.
TGTGCCAGCAGCCCCCAGACTAGCGGGACGACAGATACGCAGTATTTT
CASSPQTSGTTDTQYF
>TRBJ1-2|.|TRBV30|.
TGTGCCTGGAGGACGACGGAGGCGGTTGGCTACACCTTC
CAWRTTEAVGYTF
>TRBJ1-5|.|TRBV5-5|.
TGTGCCAGCAGCTTCGGGACACCGAATCAGCCCCAGCATTTT
CASSFGTPNQPQHF
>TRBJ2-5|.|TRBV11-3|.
TGTGCCAGCAGCTTAGGCGTGGGAGAGACCCAGTACTTC
CASSLGVGETQYF
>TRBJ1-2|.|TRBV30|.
TGTGCCTGGAGTGTACAAGGAGGACTTCACCTAGACCCTGGCTACACCTTC
CAWSVQGGLHLDPGYTF
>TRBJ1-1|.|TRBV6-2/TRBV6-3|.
TGTGCCAGCAGCTCAAGGCAGCACACTGAAGCTTTCTTT
CASSSRQHTEAFF